This passage covers 17 T cell receptor beta chains from one sample sequenced in a study of T cell repertoires in cytomegalovirus infection. TCRdb re-derived calls from the reads in MiXCR, one entry per CDR3 protein. Of approximately 310,000 distinct CDR3 sequences listed, around a quarter are singletons. Their antigen targets remain unknown. This specimen was cultured PBMCs, taken from culture after CMV antigen stimulation. The receptors shown here come from a human donor in good health (CMV status not recorded). Some clones in this sample may be carry-over from other donors' samples.

This clonotype has a count of ten or more. The chain couples TRBV7-2 to TRBJ1-5; D is possibly TRBD1 (5 bases). From germline, CDR1 is SGHTA and CDR2 FQGNSA. With 4 bases removed from V and 7 bases from J, the gap between germline ends came to 20 bases. The CDR3 extends over 16 amino acids. The chain's CDR3 is CASSSQVRGGGQPQHF. For the CDR3, the DNA is TGTGCCAGCAGCTCCCAAGTTCGGGGTGGGGGGCAGCCCCAGCATTTT.

CDR3 sequence (DNA): TGCGCCAGCGCGGCCGTTGGTAACTATGGCTACACCTTC. This encodes CASAAVGNYGYTF. This chain connects TRBV10-2 to TRBJ1-2; D is unclear. This CDR3 is 13 amino acids long. The V gene's germline CDR1 is WSHSY and CDR2 SAAADI. V was pared by 8 bases and J by 1 base, with 11 bases between.

The rearrangement uses TRBV27 and TRBJ2-7; 10 bases are a match to TRBD1. CDR1 and CDR2 from the germline V gene are MNHEY and SMNVEV (reference sequence). The junction had 10 bases not matched to a gene; V was cut back by 4 bases and J by 4 bases. CDR3 length equals 16 residues. As DNA, the CDR3 is TGTGCCAGCAGTTCACGGGGCGGGACAGGGGTTTACGAGCAGTACTTC. It yields the protein CASSSRGGTGVYEQYF.

This clonotype showed up just a few times. The chain employs TRBV6-5 and TRBJ1-1; 7 bases align to TRBD1. In germline, CDR1 is MNHEY, CDR2 SVGAGI. The CDR3 contains 15 residues. J gave up 4 bases and V 0 bases, and 5 bases lay outside the gene matches. The CDR3 reads CASSYSRAGGTEAFF. CDR3 coding DNA: TGTGCCAGCAGTTACTCGAGGGCAGGGGGCACTGAAGCTTTCTTT.

This clonotype occurred many times. The J gene is TRBJ2-1, the V gene TRBV6-1, with a tentative D call TRBD1 (6 bases). The ends were cut back, 2 bases at V and 7 bases at J, with 6 bases in the middle. The germline gives CDR1 MNHNS, CDR2 SASEGT. The CDR3 is 12 amino acids. The CDR3 region is CASSERGNEQFF. In nucleotides, the CDR3 is TGTGCCAGCAGTGAAAGGGGGAATGAGCAGTTCTTC.

The chain carries TRBV27 and TRBJ1-1; D gene uncertain. Deletions cut 5 bases from V and 2 bases from J, with 15 bases between. This CDR3 contains 15 residues. The germline gives CDR1 MNHEY, CDR2 SMNVEV (reference sequence). CDR3 nucleotides: TGTGCCAGCAGTGTGGGGATTGGGGTAAACACTGAAGCTTTCTTT. Amino acid sequence: CASSVGIGVNTEAFF.

The chain recombines TRBV6-2 or TRBV6-3 with TRBJ2-5, with 9 bases matching TRBD1. J gave up 5 bases and V 4 bases, and 5 bases lay outside the gene matches. Germline CDR1 MNHEY, CDR2 SVGEGT. The CDR3 extends over 14 amino acids. This CDR3 is CASSSPGTGETQYF. CDR3 coding DNA: TGTGCCAGCAGTTCCCCCGGGACAGGGGAGACCCAGTACTTC.

The rearrangement uses TRBV6-2 or TRBV6-3 and TRBJ2-3; TRBD2 agrees at 11 bases. The length of the CDR3 is 15 residues. Looked up from germline, CDR1 is MNHEY and CDR2 is SVGEGT. V shed 6 bases, J shed 3 bases, and the junction held 5 bases outside the gene matches. CDR3 sequence (DNA): TGTGCCAGCAGCGCCACTAGCGGGAGAACAGATACGCAGTATTTT. It translates to CASSATSGRTDTQYF.

This chain links TRBV18 with TRBJ1-6; TRBD1 matches 8 bases. Germline V gene sequence: CDR1 KGHSH, CDR2 LQKENI. Losses at the gene ends were 3 bases for V and 8 bases for J; bases not matched to a gene: 0. This CDR3 has 13 residues. The CDR3 DNA reads as TGTGCCAGCTCACCGGACAGGGATTCACCCCTCCACTTT. This codes for CASSPDRDSPLHF.

This clonotype has a count of ten or more. V gene TRBV7-2 combines with J gene TRBJ2-5; TRBD1 aligns across 9 bases. Per the germline V gene, CDR1 is SGHTA and CDR2 is FQGNSA. The junction had 2 bases not matched to a gene; V was cut back by 1 base and J by 5 bases. This CDR3 spans 14 amino acids. The CDR3 DNA sequence: TGTGCCAGCAGCTTAGGGACAGGGGTGGAGACCCAGTACTTC. It is translated as CASSLGTGVETQYF. Full variable domain (remainder filled in from reference TRBV7-2 and TRBJ2-5): GAGVSQSPSNKVTEKGKDVELRCDPISGHTALYWYRQSLGQGLEFLIYFQGNSAPDKSGLPSDRFSAERTGGSVSTLTIQRTQQEDSAVYLCASSLGTGVETQYFGPGTRLLVL.

This chain joins TRBV4-1 and TRBJ1-1; 9 nucleotides match TRBD1. V lost 2 bases to trimming and J lost 10 bases; unmatched junction nucleotides: 8. This CDR3 spans 14 amino acids. In germline, CDR1 is MGHRA, CDR2 YSYEKL. The CDR3 protein is CASSQPGTGRGAFF. As DNA, the CDR3 is TGCGCCAGCAGCCAACCCGGGACAGGGAGGGGAGCTTTCTTT.

V is TRBV12-3 or TRBV12-4 and J is TRBJ1-2, with 7 bases matching TRBD1. This CDR3 region has 14 residues. Trimming removed 7 bases from V and 0 bases from J; junction bases left unmatched: 5. CDR3 protein: CASTRDSPNYGYTF. CDR3 coding DNA: TGTGCCAGCACGCGGGACAGCCCTAACTATGGCTACACCTTC.

This clonotype was counted only a few times. The chain has TRBV7-2 and TRBJ1-2; perhaps TRBD1 as D (6 bases). The CDR3 totals 15 residues. V was clipped by 1 base and J by 5 bases, with 14 bases between them. CDR1 is SGHTA and CDR2 is FQGNSA in the germline V gene. The CDR3 spells CASSLVEGVVYGYTF. The CDR3 DNA is TGTGCCAGCAGCTTAGTTGAGGGGGTGGTGTATGGCTACACCTTC.

This clonotype came up many times. The chain carries TRBV7-8 and TRBJ2-7; 7 bases align to TRBD2. The junction had 9 bases not matched to a gene; V was cut back by 4 bases and J by 3 bases. CDR1 and CDR2 from the germline V gene are SGHVS and FQNEAQ. The CDR3 covers 15 residues. Here the CDR3 DNA reads TGTGCCAGCAGCTCTCGACTAGCCCCTCGCTACGAGCAGTACTTC. Translation gives CASSSRLAPRYEQYF.

This clonotype was seen a few times. The gene calls are TRBV6-8 and TRBJ2-7; D is ambiguous. The CDR3 runs 15 residues. CDR1 and CDR2 from the germline V gene are MNHGY and SAAAGT. V lost 2 bases and J 1 base, leaving 12 bases between the germline ends. CDR3 coding DNA: TGTGCCAGCAGTTACCAACGGTTTGGGTCCTACGAGCAGTACTTC. It yields the protein CASSYQRFGSYEQYF.

The CDR3 reads CASSHRQGATGELFF. The CDR3 nucleotides are TGTGCCAGCAGTCATCGACAGGGCGCCACCGGGGAGCTGTTTTTT. This rearrangement joins TRBV6-1 to TRBJ2-2, with 7 positions matching TRBD1. Germline V gives CDR1 MNHNS, CDR2 SASEGT. V lost 5 bases to trimming and J lost 4 bases; unmatched junction nucleotides: 7. There are 15 residues in the CDR3.

This clonotype was found many times. The rearrangement uses TRBV7-2 and TRBJ2-1; D is perhaps TRBD2 (5 bases). Trimming cost V 5 bases and J 0 bases, with 8 bases left between them. Germline V lookup: CDR1 SGHTA, CDR2 FQGNSA. The CDR3 has 14 residues. The CDR3: CASSRDSSYNEQFF. CDR3 coding DNA: TGTGCCAGCAGCCGGGATAGCTCCTACAATGAGCAGTTCTTC.